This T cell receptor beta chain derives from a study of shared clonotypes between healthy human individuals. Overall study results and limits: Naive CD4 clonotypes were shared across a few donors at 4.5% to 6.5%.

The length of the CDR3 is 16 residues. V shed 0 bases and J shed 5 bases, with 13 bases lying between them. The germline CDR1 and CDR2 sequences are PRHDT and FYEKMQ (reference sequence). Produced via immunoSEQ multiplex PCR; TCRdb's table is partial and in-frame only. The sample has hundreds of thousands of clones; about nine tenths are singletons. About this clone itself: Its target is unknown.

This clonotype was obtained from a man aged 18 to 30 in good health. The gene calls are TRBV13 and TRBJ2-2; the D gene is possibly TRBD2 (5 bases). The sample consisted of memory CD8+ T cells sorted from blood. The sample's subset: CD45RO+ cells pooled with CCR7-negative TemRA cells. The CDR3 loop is CASSLGIEGRTGELFF. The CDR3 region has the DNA TGTGCCAGCAGCTTAGGAATTGAGGGCCGAACCGGGGAGCTGTTTTTT.